This TCR beta chain was obtained from a study of shared clonotypes between healthy human individuals. About the study: CD4 naive and memory got three plates each, CD8 naive two, CD8 memory one. Study-wide results and caveats: Memory subsets had estimated richness that was generally smaller than that of naive subsets.

Source study methods: Junction-only sequences produced by ImmunoSEQ had no quality scores, so filtering differed. Assay used: immunoSEQ multiplex PCR; TCRdb lists only in-frame clones, some missing. That table is the source of V, J and clone size, and D and trimming were worked out from the DNA. This table has approximately 1,500,000 clones, around 97% appearing once. The V gene end was trimmed by 0 bases and the J gene end by 5 bases; junction bases not matched to a gene: 14. Germline CDR1 and CDR2: SGHNT and YYREEE (reference sequence). The CDR3 sequence is 20 residues long. Researchers partitioned CD4+ cells into CD45RA+ naive and CD45RA-negative memory subsets. Worth noting for this clone: Antigen: not known.

The chain recombines TRBV5-4 with TRBJ2-1; 13 bases fit TRBD2. The origin of this receptor is a man younger than 40 in good health. Sequencing was carried out using naive CD4+ T cells sorted from blood. Subset: CD45RA+ positively selected. Here the CDR3 reads CASSLGLTSGGITQNNEQFF. Written as DNA, the CDR3 is TGTGCCAGCAGCTTGGGTTTGACTAGCGGGGGGATAACCCAAAACAATGAGCAGTTCTTC. The full variable domain, completed using reference TRBV5-4 and TRBJ2-1, is ETGVTQSPTHLIKTRGQQVTLRCSSQSGHNTVSWYQQALGQGPQFIFQYYREEENGRGNFPPRFSGLQFPNYSSELNVNALELDDSALYLCASSLGLTSGGITQNNEQFFGPGTRLTVL.